This passage covers 26 T cell receptor beta chains from one sample sequenced in a study of PD-1 blockade in mismatch repair-deficient tumors. No cognate antigen is known for these TCRs. The time point: roughly 10-day in vitro stimulation with candidate neoantigen peptide 6. Clones were sequenced by immunoSEQ multiplex PCR, and TCRdb holds only the in-frame ones, with some missing. The sample yields roughly 14,000 clones, 85% to 90% seen once. The sample consisted of cells cultured in vitro, taken from a patient treated with pembrolizumab. Source of these receptors: an adult with mismatch repair-deficient cancer.

The chain joins TRBV21-1 to TRBJ2-3; the table's D call TRBD1 went unverified against the DNA. TRBV21-1 constitutes a pseudogene. CDR3 length: 12 residues. The CDR3 nucleotides are TGTGCCAACACAGGGTTGACAGATACGCAGTATTTT. Translated, it gives CANTGLTDTQYF.

This clone is a singleton in its sample. The J gene is TRBJ1-1, the V gene TRBV19, with TRBD1 matching 9 bases. The germline gives CDR1 LNHDA, CDR2 SQIVND (reference sequence). The trim removed 9 bases at V and 3 bases at J, leaving 8 bases unmatched. The CDR3 extends over 14 amino acids. CDR3 in amino acids: CASPGQGEDTEAFF. In nucleotides, the CDR3 is TGTGCCAGCCCGGGACAGGGCGAGGACACTGAAGCTTTCTTT.

The chain combines TRBV28 with TRBJ1-2; D is uncertain. This CDR3 region has 13 residues. The germline V gene has CDR1 MDHEN and CDR2 SYDVKM. Deletions cut 4 bases from V and 6 bases from J, with 12 bases between. DNA of the CDR3: TGTGCCAGCAGTTCAAACGTCGGTCATGGCTACACCTTC. Amino acid sequence: CASSSNVGHGYTF.

The chain links TRBV29-1 to TRBJ2-3; 7 bases align to TRBD1. The CDR3 sequence is 15 residues long. Germline V gives CDR1 SQVTM, CDR2 ANQGSEA. V shed 3 bases, J shed 3 bases, and the junction held 9 bases outside the gene matches. CDR3 coding DNA: TGCAGCGTTGATTCCGAACAGGGGCGGACAGATACGCAGTATTTT. Residues: CSVDSEQGRTDTQYF.

This rearrangement joins TRBV5-1 to TRBJ2-5; 8 nucleotides line up with TRBD1. The DNA matches TRBJ2-7 better at its end, which makes the J call doubtful. The CDR3 has 15 residues. Germline CDR1 and CDR2: SGHRS and YFSETQ. The CDR3 loop is CASSLVPGGMGEQYF. The CDR3 coding sequence is TGCGCCAGCAGCTTGGTACCAGGGGGCATGGGCGAGCAGTACTTC.

The rearrangement links TRBV13 to TRBJ2-1; no firm D call. The V end lost 1 base, the J end lost 8 bases, and 15 bases lay between the germline ends. The V gene's germline CDR1 is PRHDT and CDR2 FYEKMQ (reference sequence). The CDR3 covers 15 residues. The CDR3 is CASSLVAISRHEQFF. CDR3 DNA: TGTGCCAGCAGCTTAGTGGCAATCTCAAGGCATGAGCAGTTCTTC.

Only one count was recorded for this clone. This rearrangement joins TRBV2 to TRBJ1-5; no definite D call. With 6 bases removed from V and 1 base from J, the gap between germline ends came to 10 bases. The CDR3 is 14 residues long. Looked up from germline, CDR1 is SNHLY and CDR2 is FYNNEI. The CDR3 spells CASRGTGSNQPQHF. The CDR3 nucleotides are TGTGCCAGCAGAGGTACCGGGAGCAATCAGCCCCAGCATTTT.

This clone was found once. The chain uses TRBV5-1 and TRBJ2-7; a weak D match, TRBD1 (6 bases). Per the germline V gene, CDR1 is SGHRS and CDR2 is YFSETQ. The CDR3 runs 13 residues. V lost 2 bases, J lost 6 bases, and 12 bases lay in between. The CDR3 reads CASSLRAGVEQYF. The CDR3 DNA reads TGCGCCAGCAGCTTACGGGCAGGGGTCGAGCAGTACTTC.

The chain uses TRBV4-2 and TRBJ1-2; D call uncertain. The V end lost 2 bases, the J end lost 8 bases, and 12 bases lay between the germline ends. CDR3 length: 13 amino acids. Germline V gives CDR1 LGHNA, CDR2 YNFKEQ. The CDR3 DNA sequence: TGTGCCAGCAGCCAAATAGACACGTTCGGCTACACCTTC. Translation: CASSQIDTFGYTF.

J is TRBJ2-7 and V is TRBV5-6, with TRBD1 identical over 7 bases. Germline CDR1 reads SGHDT; CDR2 reads YYEEEE. The CDR3 loop spans 15 amino acids. After removal of 4 bases from V and 3 bases from J, the junction contained 10 bases not matched to a gene. CDR3 protein: CASSKDRALYYEQYF. The CDR3 region has the DNA TGTGCCAGCAGCAAAGACAGGGCCCTTTACTACGAGCAGTACTTC.

The genes are TRBV9 and TRBJ2-3; 7 bases map to TRBD2. Looked up from germline, CDR1 is SGDLS and CDR2 is YYNGEE. The CDR3 is 15 amino acids. Trimming took 4 bases from V and 1 from J; bases not matched to a gene: 6. The CDR3 is CASSLDGLGTDTQYF. The CDR3 bases are TGTGCCAGCAGCTTGGACGGACTAGGCACAGATACGCAGTATTTT. Full variable domain (remainder filled in from reference TRBV9 and TRBJ2-3): DSGVTQTPKHLITATGQRVTLRCSPRSGDLSVYWYQQSLDQGLQFLIQYYNGEERAKGNILERFSAQQFPDLHSELNLSSLELGDSALYFCASSLDGLGTDTQYFGPGTRLTVL.

This clone was counted once. V gene TRBV16 combines with J gene TRBJ2-3; D unclear. V was clipped by 1 base and J by 1 base, with 6 bases between them. This CDR3 region has 14 residues. The V gene's germline CDR1 is KGHSY and CDR2 FQNENV. The DNA for the CDR3 is TGTGCCAGCAGCCAATTTGACCGCACAGATACGCAGTATTTT. Its translation: CASSQFDRTDTQYF. The variable domain in full, completed from reference TRBV16 and TRBJ2-3, reads GEEVAQTPKHLVRGEGQKAKLYCAPIKGHSYVFWYQQVLKNEFKFLISFQNENVFDETGMPKERFSAKCLPNSPCSLEIQATKLEDSAVYFCASSQFDRTDTQYFGPGTRLTVL.

V is TRBV30 and J is TRBJ2-7; D possibly corresponds to TRBD1 (5 bases). The CDR3 runs to 13 residues. CDR1 and CDR2 (germline): GTSNPN, SVGIG (reference sequence). The V end was cut by 0 bases, the J end by 6 bases, with 12 bases between. The CDR3 DNA reads TGTGCCTGGAGTGTGCAACCAAGGGGCGAGCAGTACTTC. Translation gives CAWSVQPRGEQYF. Full variable domain (outside the CDR3, taken from reference TRBV30 and TRBJ2-7): SQTIHQWPATLVQPVGSPLSLECTVEGTSNPNLYWYRQAAGRGLQLLFYSVGIGQISSEVPQNLSASRPQDRQFILSSKKLLLSDSGFYLCAWSVQPRGEQYFGPGTRLTVT.

The V and J genes are TRBV29-1 and TRBJ2-7, with a tentative D call TRBD2 (5 bases). Germline lookup yields CDR1 SQVTM and CDR2 ANQGSEA. V lost 6 bases, J lost 0 bases, and 12 bases lay in between. The CDR3 contains 13 residues. The CDR3 reads CSVLGDSSYEQYF. The CDR3 DNA reads as TGCAGCGTCCTCGGGGATAGCTCCTACGAGCAGTACTTC.

In nucleotides, the CDR3 is TGCGCCAGCAGCTTGGAAGGAAACTATGGCTACACCTTC. Translation: CASSLEGNYGYTF. This chain links TRBV5-1 with TRBJ1-2; no reliable D call. This CDR3 is 13 amino acids long. V was pared by 0 bases and J by 2 bases, with 5 bases between. Germline V gene data show CDR1 as SGHRS and CDR2 as YFSETQ.

The chain links TRBV7-2 to TRBJ1-4, with D hard to call. Trimming removed 4 bases at V and 6 bases at J, with 18 bases between. Per germline, CDR1 SGHTA and CDR2 FQGNSA. The CDR3 covers 16 residues. The CDR3 reads CASSSFPQSRHEKLFF. The CDR3, as DNA: TGTGCCAGCAGCTCCTTTCCCCAATCTAGGCATGAAAAACTGTTTTTT.

This clone occurred a few times. This rearrangement joins TRBV10-3 to TRBJ2-7; 7 positions agree with TRBD1. This CDR3 comprises 16 residues. After removal of 2 bases from V and 0 bases from J, the junction contained 7 bases not matched to a gene. Germline V CDR1 and CDR2: ENHRY, SYGVKD. Here the CDR3 DNA reads TGTGCCATCAGTGAGCCTAGGGGGCCTAGCTCCTACGAGCAGTACTTC. The encoded protein is CAISEPRGPSSYEQYF.

The chain recombines TRBV10-2 with TRBJ2-7; 10 bases are shared with TRBD2. V was pared by 7 bases and J by 2 bases, with 8 bases of the junction left unmatched. The CDR3 runs 15 residues. Germline V gives CDR1 WSHSY, CDR2 SAAADI. The CDR3 protein is CASTEQLAGPYEQYF. CDR3 in DNA: TGCGCCAGCACCGAGCAACTAGCGGGACCCTACGAGCAGTACTTC.

This chain joins TRBV4-2 and TRBJ2-7; 9 nucleotides agree with TRBD2. After removal of 1 base from V and 1 base from J, the junction contained 2 bases not matched to a gene. CDR1 and CDR2 (germline): LGHNA, YNFKEQ. The CDR3 contains 15 residues. CDR3 amino acids: CASSQGAGGSYEQYF. The CDR3 DNA follows: TGTGCCAGCAGCCAAGGGGCGGGAGGGTCCTACGAGCAGTACTTC.

This chain joins TRBV6-1 and TRBJ1-1, with D possibly being TRBD1 (6 bases). Germline V gene data show CDR1 as MNHNS and CDR2 as SASEGT. The CDR3 sequence is 16 residues long. The V end was cut by 3 bases, the J end by 4 bases, with 18 bases between. CDR3: CASSDGSGVSSTEAFF. The DNA for the CDR3 is TGTGCCAGCAGTGATGGGTCAGGGGTATCAAGCACTGAAGCTTTCTTT.

This chain's CDR3 is CAISADNSPLHF. The CDR3 nucleotides are TGTGCCATCAGCGCCGATAATTCACCCCTCCACTTT. The J gene is TRBJ1-6, the V gene TRBV10-3; unclear D gene. V was shortened by 6 bases and J by 5 bases, with 5 bases between the two germline ends. The CDR3 consists of 12 residues. The V gene's germline CDR1 is ENHRY and CDR2 SYGVKD.

DNA of the CDR3: TGTGCCAGCAGCTTAGAAGCCGGGACTGCCTATGGCTACACCTTC. Its translation: CASSLEAGTAYGYTF. The chain employs TRBV9 and TRBJ1-2; perhaps TRBD1 as D (5 bases). CDR1 is SGDLS, CDR2 YYNGEE, per germline. The CDR3 is made up of 15 amino acids. Trimming left V 4 bases short and J 4 bases short, with 17 bases between. The full variable domain, rest sourced from reference TRBV9 and TRBJ1-2, is DSGVTQTPKHLITATGQRVTLRCSPRSGDLSVYWYQQSLDQGLQFLIQYYNGEERAKGNILERFSAQQFPDLHSELNLSSLELGDSALYFCASSLEAGTAYGYTFGSGTRLTVV.

This clone showed up just a few times. This chain links TRBV7-8 with TRBJ2-7, with D perhaps matching TRBD2 (6 bases). V was clipped by 1 base and J by 0 bases, with 10 bases between them. This CDR3 is 15 amino acids long. Germline CDR1 is SGHVS and CDR2 is FQNEAQ. DNA of the CDR3: TGTGCCAGCAGCTTAGGGCGGGACCTCTCCTACGAGCAGTACTTC. Translated, it gives CASSLGRDLSYEQYF.

The V gene is TRBV28, the J gene TRBJ1-3, with D maybe TRBD1 (5 bases). The CDR3 runs to 17 residues. Germline CDR1 is MDHEN and CDR2 is SYDVKM. V lost 5 bases to trimming and J lost 2 bases, with 19 bases between them. CDR3: CASSDIGGKVTGNTIYF. The CDR3 DNA sequence: TGTGCCAGCAGTGATATTGGGGGTAAAGTCACTGGAAACACCATATATTTT.

The chain recombines TRBV15 with TRBJ1-3; the D is unclear. V lost 1 base to trimming and J lost 4 bases, with 5 bases between them. CDR1 is LNHNV and CDR2 is YYDKDF in the germline V gene (reference sequence). This CDR3 region has 13 residues. CDR3 in amino acids: CATSRGPGNTIYF. CDR3 sequence (DNA): TGTGCCACCAGCAGAGGACCGGGAAACACCATATATTTT.

The gene calls are TRBV19 and TRBJ1-5, with 7 positions matching TRBD1. Germline CDR1 and CDR2: LNHDA and SQIVND (reference sequence). J gave up 7 bases and V 7 bases, and 13 bases lay outside the gene matches. There are 15 residues in the CDR3. CDR3 in DNA: TGTGCCAGTACCCGTGGGGAGGGGGCTCGCCAGCCCCAGCATTTT. Translated, it gives CASTRGEGARQPQHF.